This T cell receptor (beta chain) was sequenced for a study of shared clonotypes between healthy human individuals. Study-wide findings and caveats: Around 5% of naive CD4 clonotypes were common to a handful of donors.

As for this clone: Its antigen remains unknown.

None of the donors, who were healthy HIV-negative adults, had recently had acute infections or vaccinations. Replicate PCRs for sorted subsets used about 200 ng DNA; this equaled 30,000 to 35,000 T cell genomes. Produced via immunoSEQ multiplex PCR; TCRdb's table is partial and in-frame only. The data contain roughly 720,000 clones, about 90% of them singletons. In germline, CDR1 is MDHEN, CDR2 SYDVKM. V gave up 5 bases and J gave up 5 bases; unmatched junction bases: 9. The CDR3 is 15 residues long. Sequenced sample: memory CD8+ T cells from PBMCs. Subset specified: CD45RO+ cells pooled with CCR7-negative TemRA cells. The V and J genes are TRBV28 and TRBJ1-1; 9 nucleotides agree with TRBD1. The sequence was collected from a man in his late teens or twenties in good health. Some clones in this sample may be carry-over from other donors' samples. CDR3 region: CASSPGQGRGTEAFF. In nucleotides, the CDR3 is TGTGCCAGCAGTCCCGGACAGGGGAGGGGAACTGAAGCTTTCTTT.